A single sample gave rise to the 21 T cell receptor beta chains below, sequenced in a study of blood T cell repertoires in COVID-19. The data were produced by immunoSEQ multiplex PCR, yet TCRdb's version contains in-frame clones alone and is incomplete. Of over 90,000 clones listed, roughly 80% are singletons. The specimen was peripheral blood. The receptors were sampled from a man between 60 and 70 years old with acute or convalescent COVID-19.

The chain employs TRBV7-3 and TRBJ1-4, with D unresolved. V lost 4 bases and J lost 0, with 3 bases in between. This CDR3 has 13 amino acids. CDR1 is SGHTA, CDR2 FQGTGA, per germline. The DNA of the CDR3 is TGTGCCAGCAGCTCATCAACTAATGAAAAACTGTTTTTT. This gives the protein CASSSSTNEKLFF.

This clone was seen once. V usage is TRBV19 and J usage is TRBJ1-3; tentative D call: TRBD1 (5 bases). CDR1 is LNHDA, CDR2 SQIVND, per germline (reference sequence). V gave up 7 bases and J gave up 4 bases, with 20 bases separating them. The CDR3 is made up of 16 amino acids. The CDR3 nucleotides are TGTGCCAGTACCCCGGAGGGGCAGATCTCCGGAAACACCATATATTTT. This codes for CASTPEGQISGNTIYF.

This clone was detected only a few times. The chain links TRBV4-2 to TRBJ1-1; 8 bases are shared with TRBD1. CDR1 LGHNA and CDR2 YNFKEQ come from the germline V gene. The CDR3 contains 16 residues. V shed 1 base, J shed 3 bases, and the junction held 7 bases outside the gene matches. Here the CDR3 reads CASSQGAGGADTEAFF. In nucleotides, the CDR3 is TGTGCCAGCAGCCAAGGTGCAGGGGGCGCCGACACTGAAGCTTTCTTT.

This clone was recorded only once. This rearrangement joins TRBV28 to TRBJ1-5; 11 bases match TRBD1. The CDR3 length is 16 residues. Germline CDR1 and CDR2: MDHEN and SYDVKM. Trimming at V came to 6 bases and at J to 11 bases, leaving 15 bases not matched to a gene. CDR3 amino acids: CASSPYPGQGAKSQHF. The CDR3, as DNA: TGTGCCAGCAGCCCTTACCCCGGACAGGGGGCGAAGTCCCAGCATTTT.

The chain carries TRBV4-1 and TRBJ2-6; D is possibly TRBD1 (6 bases). CDR3 length: 16 amino acids. Germline CDR1 and CDR2: MGHRA and YSYEKL. V was clipped by 0 bases and J by 4 bases, with 10 bases between them. CDR3 protein: CASSQDWGPGANVLTF. Here the CDR3 DNA reads TGCGCCAGCAGCCAAGATTGGGGGCCCGGGGCCAACGTCCTGACTTTC.

V gene TRBV11-3 combines with J gene TRBJ1-1, with D perhaps TRBD1 (6 bases). This CDR3 comprises 16 residues. V was clipped by 0 bases and J by 4 bases, with 15 bases between them. The germline gives CDR1 SGHNT, CDR2 YENEEA. The CDR3 reads CASSLDWGGGLTEAFF. CDR3 DNA: TGTGCCAGCAGCTTAGATTGGGGAGGGGGTCTCACTGAAGCTTTCTTT.

The V call is TRBV9, the J call TRBJ1-3; TRBD1 agrees at 9 bases. The trim removed 4 bases at V and 0 bases at J, leaving 8 bases unmatched. This CDR3 is built from 17 residues. CDR1 is SGDLS, CDR2 YYNGEE, per germline. The CDR3: CASSPTGGLNSGNTIYF. The CDR3 nucleotides are TGTGCCAGCAGCCCAACAGGGGGCTTAAACTCTGGAAACACCATATATTTT.

The rearrangement links TRBV11-3 to TRBJ1-1; D gene uncertain. The germline CDR1 and CDR2 sequences are SGHNT and YENEEA. With 1 base removed from V and 3 bases from J, the gap between germline ends came to 12 bases. The CDR3 contains 15 residues. The CDR3 sequence is CASSLGWEVDTEAFF. DNA of the CDR3: TGTGCCAGCAGCTTAGGATGGGAGGTGGACACTGAAGCTTTCTTT.

The V and J genes are TRBV2 and TRBJ1-1; 8 bases fit TRBD1. After removal of 2 bases from V and 0 bases from J, the junction contained 5 bases not matched to a gene. The CDR3 length is 16 residues. Germline V gives CDR1 SNHLY, CDR2 FYNNEI. CDR3 region: CASSETRQGLNTEAFF. CDR3 sequence (DNA): TGTGCCAGCAGTGAAACCAGACAGGGGTTGAACACTGAAGCTTTCTTT.

This clone has just one count. This chain connects TRBV6-5 to TRBJ1-1, with a weak D call TRBD1 (5 bases). There are 15 residues in the CDR3. V dropped 1 base and J dropped 3 bases, with 12 bases sitting between them. The germline V gene has CDR1 MNHEY and CDR2 SVGAGI. CDR3 residues: CASSYFRGGDTEAFF. CDR3 bases: TGTGCCAGCAGTTACTTTAGGGGCGGTGACACTGAAGCTTTCTTT.

A note on this clone: Relative to the germline gene, one junction end is altered; a read error may explain this. The chain employs TRBV18 and TRBJ1-3; D remains unclear. This CDR3 spans 14 amino acids. CDR1 and CDR2 from the germline V gene are KGHSH and LQKENI. The CDR3 region has the DNA TGTGCCAGCTCACCCCGGGAAACATCGCAGTTTTGGAATTTT. It is translated as CASSPRETSQFWNF.

The CDR3 spells CASSPEGPNTEAFF. CDR3 DNA: TGTGCCAGCAGCCCTGAGGGCCCGAACACTGAAGCTTTCTTT. V and J are TRBV13 and TRBJ1-1; D gene ambiguous. Trimming took off 5 bases at V and 1 base at J, with 11 bases between the two ends. CDR1 and CDR2 from the germline V gene are PRHDT and FYEKMQ (reference sequence). CDR3 length: 14 amino acids.

J is TRBJ1-5 and V is TRBV15; 8 nucleotides align to TRBD1. Looked up from germline, CDR1 is LNHNV and CDR2 is YYDKDF (reference sequence). CDR3 length: 14 amino acids. J was trimmed by 8 bases and V by 5 bases; bases with no gene match: 8. CDR3 protein: CATSARQGNEPQHF. The CDR3 DNA is TGTGCCACCAGCGCCCGACAGGGGAATGAGCCCCAGCATTTT.

J is TRBJ2-6 and V is TRBV6-2 or TRBV6-3; 9 bases agree with TRBD1. The trim removed 6 bases at V and 2 bases at J, leaving 11 bases unmatched. The CDR3 extends over 18 amino acids. Germline CDR1 reads MNHEY; CDR2 reads SVGEGT. CDR3 in DNA: TGTGCCAGCAGCGGGACAGGGCCAAACTCGACTGGGGCCAACGTCCTGACTTTC. This sequence encodes CASSGTGPNSTGANVLTF.

The chain recombines TRBV14 with TRBJ2-1; 8 nucleotides agree with TRBD2. The CDR3 is 17 residues long. V lost 6 bases to trimming and J lost 5 bases; unmatched junction nucleotides: 15. In germline, CDR1 is SGHDN, CDR2 FVKESK. This CDR3 reads CASRRAGARVLNNEQFF. CDR3 in DNA: TGTGCCAGCAGGAGAGCGGGGGCTCGTGTACTAAACAATGAGCAGTTCTTC.

In its sample, this clone was seen once. The chain recombines TRBV19 with TRBJ1-4; the match to TRBD1 covers 9 bases. The CDR3 is 15 amino acids. The junction had 4 bases not matched to a gene; V was cut back by 5 bases and J by 3 bases. Germline V gene sequence: CDR1 LNHDA, CDR2 SQIVND (reference sequence). This CDR3 reads CASSVDRGSNEKLFF. CDR3 bases: TGTGCCAGTAGTGTGGACAGGGGATCTAATGAAAAACTGTTTTTT. Based on the CDR3 plus reference TRBV19 and TRBJ1-4, the full variable domain is DGGITQSPKYLFRKEGQNVTLSCEQNLNHDAMYWYRQDPGQGLRLIYYSQIVNDFQKGDIAEGYSVSREKKESFPLTVTSAQKNPTAFYLCASSVDRGSNEKLFFGSGTQLSVL.

The V and J genes are TRBV12-3 or TRBV12-4 and TRBJ1-1; D gene ambiguous. V gave up 0 bases and J gave up 11 bases, with 10 bases separating them. This CDR3 comprises 12 residues. Here the CDR3 DNA reads TGTGCCAGCAGTTTAGCTCGGGGTTTGGCTTTCTTT. Translating it yields CASSLARGLAFF.

The chain carries TRBV2 and TRBJ2-7; 7 bases match TRBD1. This CDR3 contains 13 residues. Losses at the gene ends were 4 bases for V and 4 bases for J; bases not matched to a gene: 4. Germline V gene data show CDR1 as SNHLY and CDR2 as FYNNEI. CDR3 amino acids: CASSGGGRYEQYF. As DNA, the CDR3 is TGTGCCAGCAGTGGAGGGGGCCGATACGAGCAGTACTTC.

This clone was detected once. The rearrangement joins TRBV9 to TRBJ2-2, with TRBD2 matching 7 bases. The ends lost 1 base at V and 2 bases at J; junction bases unmatched: 8. CDR1 and CDR2 (germline): SGDLS, YYNGEE. CDR3 length: 17 amino acids. CDR3 coding DNA: TGTGCCAGCAGCGTAAGTCTAGCGGCAGGCAACACCGGGGAGCTGTTTTTT. This sequence encodes CASSVSLAAGNTGELFF.

J is TRBJ1-2 and V is TRBV7-9; D perhaps matches TRBD1 (6 bases). The CDR3 is 19 amino acids. V shed 2 bases and J shed 3 bases, with 25 bases lying between them. From germline, CDR1 is SEHNR and CDR2 FQNEAQ (reference sequence). The CDR3 DNA follows: TGTGCCAGCAGCTTACGTGCGGGGGCCCTCCCAGGGTCGGACTATGGCTACACCTTC. This sequence encodes CASSLRAGALPGSDYGYTF.

This clone was seen only a few times. The rearrangement joins TRBV18 to TRBJ1-1; 8 bases match TRBD1. The CDR3 has 12 residues. Germline trimming cut 3 bases from V and 11 bases from J; bases unmatched to any gene: 5. CDR1 is KGHSH, CDR2 LQKENI, per germline. The CDR3: CASSPRGLDAFF. As DNA, the CDR3 is TGTGCCAGCTCACCCAGGGGGCTTGATGCTTTCTTT.